The TCR beta chain under discussion was sequenced for a study of a mutant IDH1 vaccine in newly diagnosed glioma. The overall study: Patients under treatment included around 60% males and around 38% females and had a mean age of approximately 44 years. Antecedent treatment encompassed radiotherapy, temozolomide, or their combination; the majority received both. General study points: Of all patients, 93.3% showed vaccine-induced immune responses.

The table came from immunoSEQ multiplex PCR; TCRdb's copy has only in-frame clones and leaves some out. The sample has under 95,000 clones, about 91% seen once; the top ten hold approximately 0.58%. The CDR3 consists of 15 residues. The V gene's germline CDR1 is SGHRS and CDR2 YFSETQ. V was shortened by 2 bases and J by 0 bases, with 8 bases between the two germline ends. For this clone: As yet, its antigen is unknown.

This sample's time point: week 5, during vaccination. Alongside topical imiquimod, each dose of vaccine comprised 300 ug of mutant IDH1 20-mer peptide. Astrocytomas found in donors were new, WHO grade 3 or 4, IDH1-mutant and ATRX-lost. Sequenced material: PBMCs, taken from a glioma patient whose treatment included an IDH1 peptide vaccine. This clonotype was sampled from a woman in her forties or fifties with glioma. The chain carries TRBV5-1 and TRBJ2-2, with a possible D match to TRBD1 (6 bases). The CDR3 region has the DNA TGCGCCAGCAGCTTACAGGGTTCGAACACCGGGGAGCTGTTTTTT. As protein: CASSLQGSNTGELFF.